The 3 T cell receptor beta chains in this list originate from one sample, sequenced in a study of T cell changes during pregnancy in multiple sclerosis (dated by TCRdb to the late 2010s). The library was produced with the immunoSEQ multiplex PCR assay. This immuneACCESS table, as held by TCRdb, lists in-frame sequences with V and J called but not all clones. Of the missing ones, under half trace to an unresolved V gene in checked studies; the others have no known cause. This sample comprises roughly 40,000 clones, more than 85% of them detected only once. Together, the top ten hold about an eighth of the sample. This sample comprised CD8+ T cells from peripheral blood mononuclear cells, obtained in the first trimester of pregnancy. These receptors originate from a female donor with multiple sclerosis, enrolled in a pregnancy study.

This clone was seen only once. The CDR3 region has the DNA TGTGCCAGCAGCCCCGACAGGGACGAGCAGTACTTC. Protein: CASSPDRDEQYF. The chain is built from TRBV11-1 and TRBJ2-7; TRBD1 matches 7 bases. The CDR3 extends over 12 amino acids. Germline CDR1 reads SGHAT; CDR2 reads FQDESV (reference sequence). The junction had 3 bases not matched to a gene; V was cut back by 5 bases and J by 5 bases.

This chain connects TRBV27 to TRBJ1-2, with a possible D match to TRBD1 (5 bases). V lost 2 bases to trimming and J lost 4 bases, with 8 bases between them. The CDR3 length is 13 residues. Germline assignment: CDR1 MNHEY and CDR2 SMNVEV (reference sequence). CDR3 bases: TGTGCCAGCAGTTTAAGCAGGGCCTATGGCTACACCTTC. This sequence encodes CASSLSRAYGYTF.

The genes are TRBV7-8 and TRBJ2-2; D is uncertain. The germline V and J ends were trimmed by 7 bases and 2 bases, with 5 bases remaining between them. The CDR3 covers 12 residues. From germline, CDR1 is SGHVS and CDR2 FQNEAQ. The CDR3 DNA reads as TGTGCCAGCACCCCAAACACCGGGGAGCTGTTTTTT. Translating it yields CASTPNTGELFF.